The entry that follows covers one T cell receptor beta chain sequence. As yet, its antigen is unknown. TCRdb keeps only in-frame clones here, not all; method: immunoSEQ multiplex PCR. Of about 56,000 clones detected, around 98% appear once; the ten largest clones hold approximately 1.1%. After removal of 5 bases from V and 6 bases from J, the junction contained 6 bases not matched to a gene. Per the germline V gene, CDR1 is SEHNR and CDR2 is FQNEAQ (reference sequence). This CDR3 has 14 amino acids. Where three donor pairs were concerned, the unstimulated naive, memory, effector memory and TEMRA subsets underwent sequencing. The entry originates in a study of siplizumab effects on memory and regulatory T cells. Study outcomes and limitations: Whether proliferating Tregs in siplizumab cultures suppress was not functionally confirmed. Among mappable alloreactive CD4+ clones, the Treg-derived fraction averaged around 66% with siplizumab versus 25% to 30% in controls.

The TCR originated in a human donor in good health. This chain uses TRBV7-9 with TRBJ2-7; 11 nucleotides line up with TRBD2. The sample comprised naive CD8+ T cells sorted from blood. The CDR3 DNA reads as TGTGCCAGCAGCCCAACTAGCGGGAGTCGCGAGCAGTACTTC. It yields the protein CASSPTSGSREQYF.